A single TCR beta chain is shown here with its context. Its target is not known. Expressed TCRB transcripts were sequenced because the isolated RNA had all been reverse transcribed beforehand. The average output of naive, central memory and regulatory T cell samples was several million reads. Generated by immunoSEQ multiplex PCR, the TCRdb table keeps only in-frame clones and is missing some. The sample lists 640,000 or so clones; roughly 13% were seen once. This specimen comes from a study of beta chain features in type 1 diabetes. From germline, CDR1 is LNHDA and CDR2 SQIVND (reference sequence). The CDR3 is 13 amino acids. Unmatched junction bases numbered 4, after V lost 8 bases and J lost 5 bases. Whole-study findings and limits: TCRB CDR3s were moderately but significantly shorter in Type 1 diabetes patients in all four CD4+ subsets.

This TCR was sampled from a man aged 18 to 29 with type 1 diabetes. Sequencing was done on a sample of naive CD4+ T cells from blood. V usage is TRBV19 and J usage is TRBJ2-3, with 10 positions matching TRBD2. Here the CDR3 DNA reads TGTGCCAGTGGTCTAGCGGGGGTAGATACGCAGTATTTT. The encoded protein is CASGLAGVDTQYF. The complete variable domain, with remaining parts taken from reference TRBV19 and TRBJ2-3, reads DGGITQSPKYLFRKEGQNVTLSCEQNLNHDAMYWYRQDPGQGLRLIYYSQIVNDFQKGDIAEGYSVSREKKESFPLTVTSAQKNPTAFYLCASGLAGVDTQYFGPGTRLTVL.